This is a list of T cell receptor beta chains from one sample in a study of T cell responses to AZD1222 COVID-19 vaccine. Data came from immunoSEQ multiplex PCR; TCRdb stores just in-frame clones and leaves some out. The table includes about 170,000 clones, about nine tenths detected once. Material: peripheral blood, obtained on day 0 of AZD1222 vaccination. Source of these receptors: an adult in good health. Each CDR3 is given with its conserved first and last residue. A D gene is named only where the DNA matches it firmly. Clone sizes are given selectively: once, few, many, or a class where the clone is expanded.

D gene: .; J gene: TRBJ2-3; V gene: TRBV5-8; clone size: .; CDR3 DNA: TGTGCCAGCAGCTTGGGGGGGTGGAGCACAGATACGCAGTATTTT; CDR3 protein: CASSLGGWSTDTQYF
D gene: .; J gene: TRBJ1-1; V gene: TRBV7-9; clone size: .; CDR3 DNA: TGTGCCAGCAGCCCCACCTTTATAGAAGCTTTCTTT; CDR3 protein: CASSPTFIEAFF
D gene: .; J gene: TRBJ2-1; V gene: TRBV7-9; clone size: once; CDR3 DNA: TGTGCCAGCAGCTTAGGGAGCTCCTACAATGAGCAGTTCTTC; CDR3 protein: CASSLGSSYNEQFF
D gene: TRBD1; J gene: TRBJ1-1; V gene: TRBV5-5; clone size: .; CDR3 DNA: TGTGCCAGCAGCCCACAGGGGGCTCGGACTGAAGCTTTCTTT; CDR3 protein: CASSPQGARTEAFF
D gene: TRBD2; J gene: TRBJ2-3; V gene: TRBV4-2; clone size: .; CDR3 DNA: TGTGCCAGCAGCCAAGTGCTAGCGGACACAGATACGCAGTATTTT; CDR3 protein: CASSQVLADTDTQYF
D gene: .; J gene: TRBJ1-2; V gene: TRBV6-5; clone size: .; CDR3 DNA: TGTGCCAGCAGTTACTCAGGCAGGAATGGCTACACCTTC; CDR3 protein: CASSYSGRNGYTF
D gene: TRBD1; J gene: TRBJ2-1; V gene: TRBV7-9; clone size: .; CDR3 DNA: TGTGCCAGCAGCCGCCGGACAGGACTTTACAATGAGCAGTTCTTC; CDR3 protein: CASSRRTGLYNEQFF
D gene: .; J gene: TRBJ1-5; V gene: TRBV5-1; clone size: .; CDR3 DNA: TGCGCCAGCAGCTTGGGGGGGGCAGGTCAGCCCCAGCATTTT; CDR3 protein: CASSLGGAGQPQHF
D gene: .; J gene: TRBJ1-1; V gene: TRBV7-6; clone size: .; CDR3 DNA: TGTGCCAGCAGCTTAGCAATGAACACTGAAGCTTTCTTT; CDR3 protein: CASSLAMNTEAFF
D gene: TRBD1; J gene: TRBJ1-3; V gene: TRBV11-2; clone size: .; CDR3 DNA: TGTGCCAGCAGCGCGGACAGGGGTGCGGTGGGAAACACCATATATTTT; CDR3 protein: CASSADRGAVGNTIYF
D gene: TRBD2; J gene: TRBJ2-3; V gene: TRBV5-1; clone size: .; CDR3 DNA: TGCGCCAGCAGCCTAACAGTTAGCGGGGGAGGGACAGATACGCAGTATTTT; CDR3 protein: CASSLTVSGGGTDTQYF
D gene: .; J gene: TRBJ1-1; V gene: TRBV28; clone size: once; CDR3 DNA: TGTGCCAGCAGTTTACAGGGGTACACTGAAGCTTTCTTT; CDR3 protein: CASSLQGYTEAFF
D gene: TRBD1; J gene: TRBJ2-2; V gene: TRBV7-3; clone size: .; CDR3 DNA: TGTGCCAGCAGGGTGACAGGGGCAAACACCGGGGAGCTGTTTTTT; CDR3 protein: CASRVTGANTGELFF
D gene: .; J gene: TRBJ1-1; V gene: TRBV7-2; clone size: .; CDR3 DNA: TGTGCCAGCAGCTTAGAGGCCACTTCGGGCACTGAAGCTTTCTTT; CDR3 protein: CASSLEATSGTEAFF
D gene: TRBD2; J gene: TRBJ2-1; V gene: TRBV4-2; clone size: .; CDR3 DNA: TGTGCCAGCAGCCAAGATCCCGAGGGCCTAGCGGGATACAATGAGCAGTTCTTC; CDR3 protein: CASSQDPEGLAGYNEQFF
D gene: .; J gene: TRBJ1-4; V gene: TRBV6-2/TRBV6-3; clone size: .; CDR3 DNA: TGTGCCAGCAGTTACGGCGGGGCGGCTAATGAAAAACTGTTTTTT; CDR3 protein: CASSYGGAANEKLFF
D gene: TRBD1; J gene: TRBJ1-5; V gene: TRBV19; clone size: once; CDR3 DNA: TGTGCCAGTAGCCACGGACAGGGGATAAGCAATCAGCCCCAGCATTTT; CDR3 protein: CASSHGQGISNQPQHF
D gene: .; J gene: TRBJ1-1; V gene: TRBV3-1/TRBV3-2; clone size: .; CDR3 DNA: TGTGCCAGCAGCCTAAGAGGGGGAGGAGTCCCTGAAGCTTTCTTT; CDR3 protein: CASSLRGGGVPEAFF
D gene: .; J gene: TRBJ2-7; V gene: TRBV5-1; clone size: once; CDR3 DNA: TGCGCCAGCAGCTTGGCGCCAGCCCCCTCCTACGAGCAGTACTTC; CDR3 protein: CASSLAPAPSYEQYF
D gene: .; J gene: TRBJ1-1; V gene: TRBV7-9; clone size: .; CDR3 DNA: TGTGCCAGCAGCTTAAATCACAGAGGCACTGAAGCTTTCTTT; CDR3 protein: CASSLNHRGTEAFF
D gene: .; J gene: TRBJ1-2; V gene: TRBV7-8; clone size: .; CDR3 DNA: TGTGCCAGCAGCTTAGGGGGGGCAGGGTTGAACTATGGCTACACCTTC; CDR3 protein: CASSLGGAGLNYGYTF
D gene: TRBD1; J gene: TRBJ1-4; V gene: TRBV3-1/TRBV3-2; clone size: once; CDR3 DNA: TGTGCCAGCAGCCATACGACAGGGGTGGGTAATGAAAAACTGTTTTTT; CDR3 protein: CASSHTTGVGNEKLFF
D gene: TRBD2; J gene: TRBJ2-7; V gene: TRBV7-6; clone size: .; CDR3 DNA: TGTGCCAGCAGCGGTACTAGCGGGCTTTCCTACGAGCAGTACTTC; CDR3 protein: CASSGTSGLSYEQYF
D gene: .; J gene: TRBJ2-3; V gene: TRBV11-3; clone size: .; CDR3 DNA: TGTGCCAGCAGCCCCTCCAGGGGAACAGATACGCAGTATTTT; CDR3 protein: CASSPSRGTDTQYF
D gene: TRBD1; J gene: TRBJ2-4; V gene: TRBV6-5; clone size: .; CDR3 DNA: TGTGCCAGCAGTTATGACAGGGCTAAAAACATTCAGTACTTC; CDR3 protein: CASSYDRAKNIQYF
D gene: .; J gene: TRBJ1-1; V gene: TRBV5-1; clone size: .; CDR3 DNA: TGCGCCAGCAGCTTGTCTGTCTCTCTGAACACTGAAGCTTTCTTT; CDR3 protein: CASSLSVSLNTEAFF
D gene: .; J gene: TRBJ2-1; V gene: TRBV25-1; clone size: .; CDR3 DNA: TGTGCCACTGGAGTGGAGGGGCTCTACAATGAGCAGTTCTTC; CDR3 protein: CATGVEGLYNEQFF
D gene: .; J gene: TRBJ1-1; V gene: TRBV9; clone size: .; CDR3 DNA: TGTGCCAGCAGCGTAGACAGGGAGACGAGCAAGTTCTTT; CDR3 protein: CASSVDRETSKFF
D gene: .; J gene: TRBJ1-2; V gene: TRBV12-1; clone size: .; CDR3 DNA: TGTGCCAGCAGCCTCCCGGACAGGGGAAGTATTGGCTACACCTTC; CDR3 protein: CASSLPDRGSIGYTF
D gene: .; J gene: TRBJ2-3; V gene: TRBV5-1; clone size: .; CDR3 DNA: TGCGCCAGCAGCTTCCAGGGAGGGGGCCGGACAGATACGCAGTATTTT; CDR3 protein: CASSFQGGGRTDTQYF
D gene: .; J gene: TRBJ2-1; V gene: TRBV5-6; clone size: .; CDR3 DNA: TGTGCCAGCAGCTTGGTCGGGGGCTCCTACAATGAGCAGTTCTTC; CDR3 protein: CASSLVGGSYNEQFF
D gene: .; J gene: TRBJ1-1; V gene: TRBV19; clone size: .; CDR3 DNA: TGTGCCAGTAGTATACTTAGGGGCGCTGGGAACACTGAAGCTTTCTTT; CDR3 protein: CASSILRGAGNTEAFF
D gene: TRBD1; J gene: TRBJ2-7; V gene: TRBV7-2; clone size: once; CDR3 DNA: TGTGCCAGCAGCTTGATAGGACAGGGGGCCTACGAGCAGTACTTC; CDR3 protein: CASSLIGQGAYEQYF
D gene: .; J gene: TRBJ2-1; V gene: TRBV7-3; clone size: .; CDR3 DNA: TGTGCCAGCAGCTTAGGGAGGCGGCCGGGTGAGCAGTTCTTC; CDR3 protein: CASSLGRRPGEQFF
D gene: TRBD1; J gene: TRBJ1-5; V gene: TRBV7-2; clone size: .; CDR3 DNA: TGTGCCAGCAGCTTGACAGGGGCCCAGCCCCAGCATTTT; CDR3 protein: CASSLTGAQPQHF
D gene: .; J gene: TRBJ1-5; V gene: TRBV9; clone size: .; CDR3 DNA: TGTGCCAGCAGCGTAGGGGTAGACAGCAATCAGCCCCAGCATTTT; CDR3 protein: CASSVGVDSNQPQHF
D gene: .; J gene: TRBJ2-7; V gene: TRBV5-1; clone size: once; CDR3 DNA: TGCGCCAGCAGCTTGGCCTTAGGGTTGTACGAGCAGTACTTC; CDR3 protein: CASSLALGLYEQYF
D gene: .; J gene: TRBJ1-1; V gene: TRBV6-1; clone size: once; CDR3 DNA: TGTGCCAGCAGTGAAGCCCAGGGTTTAACTGAAGCTTTCTTT; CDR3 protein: CASSEAQGLTEAFF
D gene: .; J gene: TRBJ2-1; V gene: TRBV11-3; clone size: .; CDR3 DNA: TGTGCCAGCAGCCGGACTACCGAGCAGTTCTTC; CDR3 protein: CASSRTTEQFF
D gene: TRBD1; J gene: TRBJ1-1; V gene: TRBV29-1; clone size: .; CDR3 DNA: TGCAGCGTTCTCTACCGGGACAGGAACACTGAAGCTTTCTTT; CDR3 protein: CSVLYRDRNTEAFF
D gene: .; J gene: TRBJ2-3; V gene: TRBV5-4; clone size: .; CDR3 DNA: TGTGCCAGCAGCTTTGGGGGCCCCCACACAGATACGCAGTATTTT; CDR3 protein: CASSFGGPHTDTQYF
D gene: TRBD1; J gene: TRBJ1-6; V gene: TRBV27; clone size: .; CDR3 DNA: TGTGCCAGCAAGGACAGGGGTCGTCATTCACCCCTCCACTTT; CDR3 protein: CASKDRGRHSPLHF
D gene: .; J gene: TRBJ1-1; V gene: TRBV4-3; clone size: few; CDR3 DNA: TGCGCCAGCAGCCAAGATCGGGTGGGGCAGCTTAACACTGAAGCTTTCTTT; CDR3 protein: CASSQDRVGQLNTEAFF
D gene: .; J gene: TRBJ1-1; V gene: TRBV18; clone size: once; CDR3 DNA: TGTGCCAGCTCATCGTATGTTCGTGGGGGCACCGGGGCGAACACTGAAGCTTTCTTT; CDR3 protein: CASSSYVRGGTGANTEAFF
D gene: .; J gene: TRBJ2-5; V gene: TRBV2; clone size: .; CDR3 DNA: TGTGCCAGCAGGGGGCCAGTGGGGACCCAGTACTTC; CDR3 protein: CASRGPVGTQYF
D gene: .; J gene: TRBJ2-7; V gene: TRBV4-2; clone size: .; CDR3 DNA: TGTGCCAGCAGCCCCGAGCTAGGTCGAGGGGACGAGCAGTACTTC; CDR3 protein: CASSPELGRGDEQYF
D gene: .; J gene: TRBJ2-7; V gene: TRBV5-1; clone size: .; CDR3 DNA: TGCGCCAGCAGCTTTGATCAGGGACTCTCCTACGAGCAGTACTTC; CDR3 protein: CASSFDQGLSYEQYF
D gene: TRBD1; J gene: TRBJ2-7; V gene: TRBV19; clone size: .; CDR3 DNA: TGTGCCAGTCAGCCCACAGGGGGCCTCTACGAGCAGTACTTC; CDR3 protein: CASQPTGGLYEQYF
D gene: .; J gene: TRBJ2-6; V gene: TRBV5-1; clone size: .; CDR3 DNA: TGCGCCAGCAGCTTGGGGGGGACTGGGGCCAACGTCCTGACTTTC; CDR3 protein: CASSLGGTGANVLTF
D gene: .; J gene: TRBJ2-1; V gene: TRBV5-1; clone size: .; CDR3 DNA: TGCGCCAGCAGCTTTCTGGAATCATCCTACAATGAGCAGTTCTTC; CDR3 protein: CASSFLESSYNEQFF
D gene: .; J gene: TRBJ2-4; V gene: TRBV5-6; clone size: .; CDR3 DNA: TGTGCCAGCAGCTTGGCTGTCGACAGCCCAGCCAAAAACATTCAGTACTTC; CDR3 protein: CASSLAVDSPAKNIQYF
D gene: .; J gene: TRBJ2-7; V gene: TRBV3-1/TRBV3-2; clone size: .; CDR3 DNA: TGTGCCAGCAGTCCCGGGACTCTTTCGGGGGAGCAGTACTTC; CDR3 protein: CASSPGTLSGEQYF
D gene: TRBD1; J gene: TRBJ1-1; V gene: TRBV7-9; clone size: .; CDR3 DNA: TGTGCCAGCAGCTTAAGGACAGGGCGACAGGGAACTGAAGCTTTCTTT; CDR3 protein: CASSLRTGRQGTEAFF
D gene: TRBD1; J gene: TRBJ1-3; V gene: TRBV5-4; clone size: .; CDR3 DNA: TGTGCCAGCAGCGGTCGCCCCGGGACAGGGCCAGTCTTATATTTT; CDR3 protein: CASSGRPGTGPVLYF
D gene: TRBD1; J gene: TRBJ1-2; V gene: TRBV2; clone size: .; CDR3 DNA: TGTGCCAGCAGTGTCCGACGGAAGGTAACAGGGGTCTATGGCTACACCTTC; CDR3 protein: CASSVRRKVTGVYGYTF
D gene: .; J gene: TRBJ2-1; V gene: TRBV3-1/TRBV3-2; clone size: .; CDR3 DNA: TGTGCCAGCAGCCAATCCGGGGCTCACCAGTTCTTC; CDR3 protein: CASSQSGAHQFF
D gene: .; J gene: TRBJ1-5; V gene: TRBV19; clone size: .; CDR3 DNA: TGTGCCAGTAGGGGGGGGGCCGGCCCCAGCAATCAGCCCCAGCATTTT; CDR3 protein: CASRGGAGPSNQPQHF
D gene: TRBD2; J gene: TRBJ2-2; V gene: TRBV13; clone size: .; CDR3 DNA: TGTGCCAGCAGCTTAGCGTGGGGGAGCGGGACTAGCGAGAACACCGGGGAGCTGTTTTTT; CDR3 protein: CASSLAWGSGTSENTGELFF
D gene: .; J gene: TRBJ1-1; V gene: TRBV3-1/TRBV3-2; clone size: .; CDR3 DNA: TGTGCCAGCAGCCAAGTTCTCGGGGGTATGAACACTGAAGCTTTCTTT; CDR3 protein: CASSQVLGGMNTEAFF
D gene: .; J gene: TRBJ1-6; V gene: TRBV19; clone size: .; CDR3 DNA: TGTGCCAGTACGCCTCGGGTTGCAAATTCACCCCTCCACTTT; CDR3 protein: CASTPRVANSPLHF